The clone carrying this T cell receptor beta chain appeared a few times. Its cognate antigen is unknown. The investigators reverse transcribed all of the isolated RNA, so they sequenced expressed TCRB transcripts. The table came from immunoSEQ multiplex PCR; TCRdb's copy has only in-frame clones and leaves some out. In the table there are 900,000 or so clones, roughly 15% of which are singletons. V dropped 0 bases and J dropped 9 bases, with 6 bases sitting between them. Germline values: CDR1 SGHTA, CDR2 FQGNSA. The CDR3 length is 12 residues. This sample is drawn from a study of beta chain features in type 1 diabetes. Study summary: The examined sorted cells totaled 107,917,701 across samples.

Donors underwent one heparinised blood draw, around 100 mL on average. General observations from the study: Patients with type 1 diabetes showed fewer VDJ junction insertions and more deletions. Healthy donors had naive, central memory and Treg TCRB repertoires that appeared less similar than those seen among patients.

This sequence was found in a young woman in good health. The V and J genes are TRBV7-2 and TRBJ2-1; no firm D call. The sequenced sample was naive CD4+ T cells from blood. CDR3 loop: CASSLAGSEQFF. The CDR3 DNA follows: TGTGCCAGCAGCTTAGCGGGTAGTGAGCAGTTCTTC.